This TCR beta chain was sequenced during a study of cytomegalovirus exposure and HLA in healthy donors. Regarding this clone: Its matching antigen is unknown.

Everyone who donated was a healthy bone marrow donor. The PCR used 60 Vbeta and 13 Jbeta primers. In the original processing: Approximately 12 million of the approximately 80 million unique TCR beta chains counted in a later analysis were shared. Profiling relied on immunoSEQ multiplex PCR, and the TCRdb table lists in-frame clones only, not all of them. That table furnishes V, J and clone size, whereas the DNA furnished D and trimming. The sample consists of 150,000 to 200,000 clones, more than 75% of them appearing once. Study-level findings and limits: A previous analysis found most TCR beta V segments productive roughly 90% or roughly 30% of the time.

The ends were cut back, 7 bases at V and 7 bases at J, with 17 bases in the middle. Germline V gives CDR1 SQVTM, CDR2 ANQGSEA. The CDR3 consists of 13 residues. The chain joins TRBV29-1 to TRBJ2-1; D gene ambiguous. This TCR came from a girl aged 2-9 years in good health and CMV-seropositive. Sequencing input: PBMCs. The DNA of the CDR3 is TGCAGCGCCTGGAGTGGAGTGAGGAATGAGCAGTTCTTC. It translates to CSAWSGVRNEQFF.